The rows below give T cell receptor beta chains drawn from one sample of a study of cytomegalovirus exposure and HLA in healthy donors. The table came from immunoSEQ multiplex PCR; TCRdb's copy has only in-frame clones and leaves some out. The sample has a few hundred thousand clones, over 75% seen once. Input material: PBMCs. The receptor set was obtained from a man aged 25 to 45 in good health and CMV-seronegative. CDR3s include the opening cysteine and the closing phenylalanine or tryptophan. The order of the fields is V gene, clone size, D gene, CDR3 length, J gene, CDR3 protein, CDR3 DNA. A D gene is named only where the DNA matches it firmly. Expanded clones are given a class, and other clones once, few, many or no size at all.

TRBV29-1,-,TRBD1,14,TRBJ1-1,CSVPAGGMGTEAFF,TGCAGCGTCCCCGCAGGGGGCATGGGAACTGAAGCTTTCTTT
TRBV7-2,-,-,15,TRBJ2-3,CATRAGGLTTDTQYF,TGTGCCACCCGAGCCGGGGGGCTAACCACAGATACGCAGTATTTT
TRBV27,-,TRBD2,15,TRBJ2-2,CASRPPAGALGELFF,TGTGCCAGCAGGCCCCCAGCGGGGGCCCTCGGGGAGCTGTTTTTT
TRBV6-5,-,-,14,TRBJ1-1,CASSYSTAGTEAFF,TGTGCCAGCAGTTACTCCACGGCGGGCACTGAAGCTTTCTTT
TRBV9,-,-,15,TRBJ2-1,CASSGGPNKYNEQFF,TGTGCCAGCAGCGGCGGGCCGAACAAATACAATGAGCAGTTCTTC
TRBV9,-,-,15,TRBJ2-2,CASSVVDSGAGELFF,TGTGCCAGCAGCGTAGTAGACTCAGGGGCCGGGGAGCTGTTTTTT
TRBV11-2,-,-,14,TRBJ2-2,CASSLRANTGELFF,TGTGCCAGCAGCTTGCGCGCGAACACCGGGGAGCTGTTTTTT
TRBV6-1,-,TRBD2,13,TRBJ2-4,CASSARGGDIQYF,TGTGCCAGCAGTGCGCGGGGGGGGGACATTCAGTACTTC
TRBV5-6,few,-,13,TRBJ1-2,CASSPGADYGYTF,TGTGCCAGCAGCCCGGGAGCGGACTATGGCTACACCTTC
TRBV27,-,-,15,TRBJ1-2,CASRLSPWANYGYTF,TGTGCCAGCAGGCTTTCCCCCTGGGCGAACTATGGCTACACCTTC
TRBV2,-,-,10,TRBJ1-2,CASGGMGYTF,TGTGCCTCCGGGGGGATGGGCTACACCTTC
TRBV25-1,-,TRBD2,18,TRBJ2-5,CASSDSRTSGVVVETQYF,TGTGCCAGCAGTGATTCTAGGACTAGCGGGGTAGTCGTGGAGACCCAGTACTTC
TRBV2,-,-,15,TRBJ2-3,CASSELENPTDTQYF,TGTGCCAGCAGTGAACTAGAAAACCCAACAGATACGCAGTATTTT
TRBV30,once,TRBD2,17,TRBJ2-2,CAWSGSSLAGYPGELFF,TGTGCCTGGAGTGGCAGTTCCCTAGCGGGGTATCCCGGGGAGCTGTTTTTT
TRBV10-2,-,-,13,TRBJ1-2,CASSATADYGYTF,TGCGCCAGCAGTGCGACAGCAGACTATGGCTACACCTTC
TRBV6-4,-,-,13,TRBJ1-1,CASSDSGGTEAFF,TGTGCCAGCAGTGACTCCGGCGGCACTGAAGCTTTCTTT
TRBV18,-,TRBD1,16,TRBJ1-5,CASSPRERTGNQPQHF,TGTGCCAGCTCACCACGGGAACGGACAGGGAACCAGCCCCAGCATTTT
TRBV30,-,-,15,TRBJ1-4,CAWSVGAGANEKLFF,TGTGCCTGGAGTGTTGGGGCCGGAGCTAATGAAAAACTGTTTTTT
TRBV5-6,-,-,16,TRBJ1-3,CASSPVGAKYPNTIYF,TGTGCCAGCAGCCCCGTTGGAGCCAAATACCCAAACACCATATATTTT
TRBV9,-,TRBD1,16,TRBJ1-4,CASSVGTGGAGEKLFF,TGTGCCAGCAGCGTTGGGACAGGGGGCGCTGGTGAAAAACTGTTTTTT
TRBV18,-,-,14,TRBJ1-5,CASSPGREGQPQHF,TGTGCCAGCTCACCAGGCAGGGAAGGTCAGCCCCAGCATTTT
TRBV6-5,-,-,15,TRBJ2-7,CASSYSRTPAREQYF,TGTGCCAGCAGTTACTCGCGGACACCAGCCCGGGAGCAGTACTTC
TRBV29-1,-,TRBD2,14,TRBJ2-7,CSVRASGYPYEQYF,TGCAGCGTTCGGGCTAGCGGGTATCCCTACGAGCAGTACTTC
TRBV27,-,-,16,TRBJ1-2,CASPRDGGENEGGYTF,TGTGCCAGCCCCCGGGACGGGGGTGAAAATGAGGGTGGCTACACCTTC
TRBV6-4,many,-,16,TRBJ2-2,CASSPLDHGEPGELFF,TGTGCCAGCAGTCCGTTGGATCACGGGGAGCCCGGGGAGCTGTTTTTT
TRBV9,-,-,15,TRBJ1-4,CASSVATVANEKLFF,TGTGCCAGCAGCGTAGCTACAGTCGCTAATGAAAAACTGTTTTTT
TRBV6-1,-,-,13,TRBJ2-5,CASTRVYQETQYF,TGTGCCAGCACCCGGGTGTACCAAGAGACCCAGTACTTC
TRBV15,-,TRBD2,17,TRBJ2-1,CATSRETTSGGAYEQFF,TGTGCCACCAGCAGGGAAACGACTAGCGGGGGGGCCTATGAGCAGTTCTTC
TRBV5-1,-,-,16,TRBJ2-5,CASSLIPGQGSETQYF,TGCGCCAGCAGCTTGATCCCAGGGCAGGGTTCGGAGACCCAGTACTTC